This is a list of T cell receptor beta chains from one sample in a study of blood T cells in healthy people across ages. MiXCR, run by TCRdb on the 5' RACE reads, gives a single entry per CDR3 protein. The sample shows about 1.1 million distinct CDR3 sequences, more than 30% of them seen only once. Material for sequencing was blood. All receptors come from a young man in good health. The CDR3 runs from the conserved cysteine through the conserved F or W.

>.|TRBV9
CASSVVGGGAYNEQYF
>TRBJ2-3|TRBV2
CASSEVRGRGDTQYF
>TRBJ2-7|TRBV20-1
CSARDGRRDEQYF
>TRBJ2-3|TRBV11-2
CASSWDRGTDTQYF
>TRBJ2-7|TRBV20-1
CSARESGGSDEQYF
>TRBJ2-7|TRBV12-3/TRBV12-4
CASSVDRFTYEQYF
>TRBJ1-1|TRBV6-2/TRBV6-3
CASSWGGQNTEAFF
>TRBJ2-3|TRBV4-2
CASSQATRGPSTDTQYF
>TRBJ2-7|TRBV6-1
CASMGGLSLYEQYF
>TRBJ1-5|TRBV12-3/TRBV12-4
CTSSFRDSSSQPQHF